One sample yielded the 2 T cell receptor beta chains listed below, sequenced in a study of blood T cell repertoires in COVID-19. Repertoires were generated with immunoSEQ multiplex PCR, while TCRdb's copy carries only in-frame clones and drops some. In the table there are roughly 100,000 clones, around 87% of which are singletons. The material sequenced was peripheral blood. The receptors come from a middle-aged man with acute or convalescent COVID-19.

The CDR3 region has the DNA TGTGCCAGCAGTACCAACGCGGGCTATGAGCAGTTCTTC. Its translation: CASSTNAGYEQFF. The J gene is TRBJ2-1, the V gene TRBV28; tentatively, D is TRBD2 (5 bases). Per germline, CDR1 MDHEN and CDR2 SYDVKM. The CDR3 consists of 13 residues. Deletions cut 5 bases from V and 8 bases from J, with 13 bases between.

This rearrangement joins TRBV6-6 to TRBJ1-5, with 7 bases identical to TRBD1. The CDR3 extends over 14 amino acids. Trimming cost V 2 bases and J 3 bases; bases outside gene matches: 1. Germline values: CDR1 MNHNY, CDR2 SVGAGI (reference sequence). CDR3 bases: TGTGCCAGCAGTTACGACAGGGACAATCAGCCCCAGCATTTT. Translation: CASSYDRDNQPQHF.